This T cell receptor beta chain was retrieved from a study of T cell responses to AZD1222 COVID-19 vaccine (dated by TCRdb to the early 2020s). At the level of the whole study: Because spike-specific TCR depth and breadth did not differ between the two schedules, AZD1222 recipients who got a second dose at roughly 4 weeks were pooled with those who got a second dose at roughly 12 weeks. A total of under 250 trial participants underwent TCR sequencing, of whom about 200 had received two doses of AZD1222 and roughly 26 had received two doses of the MenACWY control vaccine. Enrollment into the trials was organized by age into subgroups of 18-55, 56-69 and 70-plus years, and those subgroups contained roughly 140, 27 and 60 TCR-sequenced participants, respectively.

The CDR3 regions of human TCRbeta chains were subjected to immunosequencing. In the paper's pipeline: TCRs in the repertoires were matched against a reference library of SARS-CoV-2-specific TCRs that had been generated with the MIRA antigen-specificity platform. Breadth was defined as the fraction of unique TCRs that were SARS-CoV-2-associated, and depth was defined as the fraction of total T cells that were SARS-CoV-2-associated. Using the MIRA data, each spike-specific TCR was assigned both to the spike region to which the TCR was reactive and to a CD4 or CD8 class. Log10-transformed breadth and depth values were compared by one-way ANOVA with Sidak's multiple comparisons tests. TCRdb carries this immuneACCESS record with in-frame sequences only. Its versions omit some clonotypes, under half of them owing to an unresolved V gene in the studies checked, with the rest unexplained. Clonal size and the V and J genes are those of that table, whereas D and trimming came from the DNA. Recorded for this sample are about 110,000 clones; around 89% of them occurred a single time. Clones ranked in the top ten supply about 9.1% of the sample.

The germline V gene specifies SNHLY as CDR1 and FYNNEI as CDR2. The cysteine opens and the phenylalanine closes a CDR3 of 15 amino acids. The sequence is cut down to CDR3 DNA, 45 bases in frame from base 1. V is trimmed back by 7 bases and J by 0 bases, and the junction contains 6 bases that no gene match accounts for. This clone is a singleton in its sample. Its recognized antigen is unknown. No much larger clone is present one base from it, and per-base qualities are unavailable. General conclusions and limits of the study: The 56-69-year group was small, and its depth increase did not reach significance, likely because of low power. Conclusions about previously exposed vaccinees are limited, since just a handful of AZD1222 recipients were seropositive for SARS-CoV-2 at baseline. Most participants were white British and females outnumbered males, and the authors suggested that clonal diversity may have been underestimated. The vaccine-associated CD4 TCRs covered the entire spike protein, and the dominant responses fell in regions 160-218 and 743-854. Because no samples from the day 14 peak response were available, repertoires could be characterized only after the peak T cell response. A significant rise in spike-specific TCR breadth and depth was observed after two AZD1222 doses relative to day 0 and relative to MenACWY recipients. Nearly half of unique spike-specific TCRs reportedly recognized epitopes outside regions mutated in the B.1.351 and B.1.1.7 variants.

The time point label of this sample denotes: baseline before first vaccination. Vaccinee samples were obtained from the UK trials COV001 and COV002, which included a single-blind randomized controlled phase 2/3 trial of AZD1222 (ChAdOx1 nCoV-19) in healthy adults. For TCRbeta chain sequencing, PBMC samples were collected from trial participants at day 0 and at day 28 after the second dose. This receptor chain uses TRBV2 and TRBJ2-7; a stretch of 10 junction bases matches TRBD2. Sequencing was performed on peripheral blood, taken on day 0 of AZD1222 vaccination. This sequence was found in an adult in good health. The sequenced DNA is TGTGCCAGCAACGTACTAGCGGGACTCTCCTACGAGCAGTACTTC. The resulting protein is CASNVLAGLSYEQYF.